This T cell receptor (beta chain) originates from a study of cytomegalovirus exposure and HLA in healthy donors. CDR1 and CDR2 (germline): SGHTA, FQGNSA. V shed 6 bases, J shed 7 bases, and the junction held 4 bases outside the gene matches. The CDR3 loop spans 13 amino acids. The PCR made use of 60 Vbeta and 13 Jbeta primers. The repertoire was sequenced with immunoSEQ multiplex PCR; TCRdb's copy has only in-frame clones and lacks some. Seen in this sample are roughly 190,000 clones; the ten most common clones hold almost 6.5%. This clonotype was obtained from a man under 40 in good health and CMV-seronegative. This rearrangement joins TRBV7-2 to TRBJ1-4, with TRBD1 identical over 8 bases. The sample taken for sequencing was PBMCs. The CDR3 bases are TGTGCCAGCAGGTGGGGACAGGCTGAAAAACTGTTTTTT. It yields the protein CASRWGQAEKLFF.